This T cell receptor beta chain appears in the sequencing data of a study of blood T cell repertoires in COVID-19. Per the original data handling: Nucleated cell number was recorded as an estimate derived from reference gene primer amplification. Assay used: immunoSEQ multiplex PCR; TCRdb lists only in-frame clones, some missing. V and J calls and clone size come straight from that table; D and trimming were deduced from the DNA. In the table there are around 370,000 clones, roughly 90% of which are singletons. The CDR3 is made up of 13 amino acids. Germline V gene data show CDR1 as SGHTA and CDR2 as FQGNSA. Trimming at V came to 5 bases and at J to 6 bases, leaving 5 bases not matched to a gene.

The source material was peripheral blood. The clonotype originates from a man between 18 and 35 years old with active or convalescent COVID-19. The J gene is TRBJ1-1, the V gene TRBV7-2, with TRBD1 matching 8 bases. CDR3 in amino acids: CASSPQGASEAFF. The CDR3 region has the DNA TGTGCCAGCAGCCCTCAGGGGGCGTCTGAAGCTTTCTTT.